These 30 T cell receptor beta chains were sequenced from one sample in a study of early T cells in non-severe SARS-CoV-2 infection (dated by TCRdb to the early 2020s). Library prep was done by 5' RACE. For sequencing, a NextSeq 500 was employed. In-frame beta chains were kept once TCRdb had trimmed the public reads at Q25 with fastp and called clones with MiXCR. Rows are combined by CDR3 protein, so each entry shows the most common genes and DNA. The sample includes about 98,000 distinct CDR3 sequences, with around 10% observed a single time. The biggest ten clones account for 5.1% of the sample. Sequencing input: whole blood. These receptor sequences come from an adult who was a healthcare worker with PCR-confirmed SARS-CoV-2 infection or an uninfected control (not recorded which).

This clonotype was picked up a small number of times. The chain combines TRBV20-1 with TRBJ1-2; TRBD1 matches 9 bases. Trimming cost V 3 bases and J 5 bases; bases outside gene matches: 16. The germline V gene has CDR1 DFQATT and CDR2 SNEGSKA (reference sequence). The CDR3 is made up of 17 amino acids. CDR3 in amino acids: CSASQLGGPGQGYGYTF. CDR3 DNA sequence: TGCAGTGCTAGTCAGTTAGGAGGTCCGGGACAGGGATATGGCTACACCTTC.

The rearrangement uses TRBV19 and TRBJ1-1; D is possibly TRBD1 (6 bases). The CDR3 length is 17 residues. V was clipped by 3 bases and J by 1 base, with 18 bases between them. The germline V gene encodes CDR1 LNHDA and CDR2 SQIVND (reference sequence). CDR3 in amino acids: CASSIRGPLQGNTEAFF. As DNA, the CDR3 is TGTGCCAGTAGTATCAGGGGACCCCTTCAAGGGAACACTGAAGCTTTCTTT.

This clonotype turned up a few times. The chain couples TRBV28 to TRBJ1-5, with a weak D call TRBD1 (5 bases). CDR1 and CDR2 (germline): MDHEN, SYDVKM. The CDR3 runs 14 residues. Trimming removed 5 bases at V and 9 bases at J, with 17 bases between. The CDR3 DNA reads TGTGCCAGCAGTCCGCGGACACGTCTTATGCCCCAGCATTTT. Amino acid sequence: CASSPRTRLMPQHF. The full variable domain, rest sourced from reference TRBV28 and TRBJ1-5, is DVKVTQSSRYLVKRTGEKVFLECVQDMDHENMFWYRQDPGLGLRLIYFSYDVKMKEKGDIPEGYSVSREKKERFSLILESASTNQTSMYLCASSPRTRLMPQHFGDGTRLSIL.

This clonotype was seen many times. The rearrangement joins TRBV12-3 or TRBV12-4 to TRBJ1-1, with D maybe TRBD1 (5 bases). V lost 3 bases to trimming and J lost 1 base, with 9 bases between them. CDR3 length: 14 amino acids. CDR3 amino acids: CASSLGPRNTEAFF. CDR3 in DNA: TGTGCCAGCAGTTTGGGACCAAGGAACACTGAAGCTTTCTTT.

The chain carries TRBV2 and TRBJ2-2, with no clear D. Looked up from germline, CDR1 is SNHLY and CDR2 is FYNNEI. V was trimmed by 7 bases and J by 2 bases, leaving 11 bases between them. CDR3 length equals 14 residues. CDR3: CASKGTFNTGELFF. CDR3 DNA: TGTGCCAGCAAAGGCACCTTTAACACCGGGGAGCTGTTTTTT.

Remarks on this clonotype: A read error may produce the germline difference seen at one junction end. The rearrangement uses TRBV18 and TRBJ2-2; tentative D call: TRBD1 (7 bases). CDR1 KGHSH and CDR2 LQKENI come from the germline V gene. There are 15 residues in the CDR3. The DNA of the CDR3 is TGTGCCAGCTCACTCGGGACAGCGGGCACCGGGGAACTGTTTTTT. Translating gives CASSLGTAGTGELFF.

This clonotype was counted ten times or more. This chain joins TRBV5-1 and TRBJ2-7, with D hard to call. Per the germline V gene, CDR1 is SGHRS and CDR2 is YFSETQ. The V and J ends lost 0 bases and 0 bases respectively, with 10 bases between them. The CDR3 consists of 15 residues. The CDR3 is CASSLGNIPSYEQYF. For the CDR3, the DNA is TGCGCCAGCAGCTTGGGGAACATCCCCTCCTACGAGCAGTACTTC.

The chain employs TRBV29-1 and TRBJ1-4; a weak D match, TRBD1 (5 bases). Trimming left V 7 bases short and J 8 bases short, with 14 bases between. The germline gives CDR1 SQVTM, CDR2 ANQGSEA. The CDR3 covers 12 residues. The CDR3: CSAGSGREKLFF. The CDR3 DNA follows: TGCAGCGCCGGATCAGGGCGGGAAAAACTGTTTTTT.

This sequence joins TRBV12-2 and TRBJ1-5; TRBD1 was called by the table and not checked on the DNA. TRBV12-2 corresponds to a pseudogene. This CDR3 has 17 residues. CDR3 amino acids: CASRHQTGTGLDQPQHF. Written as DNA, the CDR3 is TGTGCAAGTCGCCATCAAACCGGGACAGGGCTTGATCAGCCCCAGCATTTT.

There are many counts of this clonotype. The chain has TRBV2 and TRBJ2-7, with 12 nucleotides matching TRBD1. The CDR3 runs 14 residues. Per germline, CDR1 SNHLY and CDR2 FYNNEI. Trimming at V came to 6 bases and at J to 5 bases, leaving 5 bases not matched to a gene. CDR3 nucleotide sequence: TGTGCCAGCAGCCGGGACAGGGGGCTAGACGAGCAGTACTTC. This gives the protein CASSRDRGLDEQYF.

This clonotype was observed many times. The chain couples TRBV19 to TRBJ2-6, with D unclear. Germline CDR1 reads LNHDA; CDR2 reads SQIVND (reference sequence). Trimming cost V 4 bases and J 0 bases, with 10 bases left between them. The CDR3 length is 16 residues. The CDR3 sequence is CASSTHSSSGANVLTF. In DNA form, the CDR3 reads TGTGCCAGTAGTACGCACTCAAGCTCTGGGGCCAACGTCCTGACTTTC.

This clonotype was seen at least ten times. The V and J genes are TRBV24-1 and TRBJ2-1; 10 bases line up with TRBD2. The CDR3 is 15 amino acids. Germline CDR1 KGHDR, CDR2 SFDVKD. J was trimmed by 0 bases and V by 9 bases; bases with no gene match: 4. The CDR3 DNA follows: TGTGCCACCGGACCTAGCGGGGGCTCCTACAATGAGCAGTTCTTC. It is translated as CATGPSGGSYNEQFF.

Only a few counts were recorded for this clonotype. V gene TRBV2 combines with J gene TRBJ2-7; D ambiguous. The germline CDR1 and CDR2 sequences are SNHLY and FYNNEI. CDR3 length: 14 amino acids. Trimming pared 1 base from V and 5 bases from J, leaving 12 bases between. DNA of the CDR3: TGTGCCAGCAGTGAAGGACGCCTCCTGAACGAGCAGTACTTC. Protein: CASSEGRLLNEQYF.

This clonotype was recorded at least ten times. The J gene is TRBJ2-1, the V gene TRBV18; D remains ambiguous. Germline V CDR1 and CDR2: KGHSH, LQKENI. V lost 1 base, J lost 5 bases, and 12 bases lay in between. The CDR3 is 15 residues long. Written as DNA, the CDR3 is TGTGCCAGCTCACCACAACAAAGCACTAACAATGAGCAGTTCTTC. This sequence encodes CASSPQQSTNNEQFF.

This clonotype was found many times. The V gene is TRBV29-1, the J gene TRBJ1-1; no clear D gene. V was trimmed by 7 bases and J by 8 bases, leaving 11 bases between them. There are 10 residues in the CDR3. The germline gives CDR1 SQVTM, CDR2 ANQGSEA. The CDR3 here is CSAKNPEAFF. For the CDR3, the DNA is TGCAGCGCCAAAAACCCCGAAGCTTTCTTT. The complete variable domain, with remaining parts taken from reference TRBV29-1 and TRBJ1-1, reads SAVISQKPSRDICQRGTSLTIQCQVDSQVTMMFWYRQQPGQSLTLIATANQGSEATYESGFVIDKFPISRPNLTFSTLTVSNMSPEDSSIYLCSAKNPEAFFGQGTRLTVV.

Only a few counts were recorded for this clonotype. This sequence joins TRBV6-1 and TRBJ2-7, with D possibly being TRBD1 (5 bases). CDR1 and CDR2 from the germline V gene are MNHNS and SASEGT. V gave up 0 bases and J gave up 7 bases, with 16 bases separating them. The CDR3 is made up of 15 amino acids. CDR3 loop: CASSEALGRAWEQYF. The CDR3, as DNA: TGTGCCAGCAGTGAAGCATTAGGCAGGGCCTGGGAGCAGTACTTC.

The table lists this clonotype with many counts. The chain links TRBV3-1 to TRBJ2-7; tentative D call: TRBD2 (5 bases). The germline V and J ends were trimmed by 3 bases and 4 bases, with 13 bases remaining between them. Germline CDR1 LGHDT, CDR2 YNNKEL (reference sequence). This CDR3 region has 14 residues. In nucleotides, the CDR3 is TGTGCCAGCAGCCAGGCTCCGGGAACTTACGAGCAGTACTTC. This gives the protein CASSQAPGTYEQYF.

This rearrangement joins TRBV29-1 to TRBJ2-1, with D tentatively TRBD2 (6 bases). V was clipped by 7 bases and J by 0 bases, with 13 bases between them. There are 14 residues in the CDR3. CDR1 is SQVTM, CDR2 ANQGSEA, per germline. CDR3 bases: TGCAGCGAATATTCGGGAGACTCCTACAATGAGCAGTTCTTC. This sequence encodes CSEYSGDSYNEQFF.

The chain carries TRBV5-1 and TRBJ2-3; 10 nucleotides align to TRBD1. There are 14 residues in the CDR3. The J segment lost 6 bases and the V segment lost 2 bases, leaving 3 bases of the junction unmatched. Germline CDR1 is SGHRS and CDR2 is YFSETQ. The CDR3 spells CASSFAGQGDTQYF. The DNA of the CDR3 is TGCGCCAGCAGCTTCGCGGGACAGGGGGATACGCAGTATTTT.

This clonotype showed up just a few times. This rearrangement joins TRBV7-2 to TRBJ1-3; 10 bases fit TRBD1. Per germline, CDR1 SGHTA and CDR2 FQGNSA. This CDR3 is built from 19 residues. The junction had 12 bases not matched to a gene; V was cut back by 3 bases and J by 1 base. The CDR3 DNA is TGTGCCAGCAGCTTGTTACTCGGGGACAGGGGAAGATCTGGAAACACCATATATTTT. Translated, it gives CASSLLLGDRGRSGNTIYF.

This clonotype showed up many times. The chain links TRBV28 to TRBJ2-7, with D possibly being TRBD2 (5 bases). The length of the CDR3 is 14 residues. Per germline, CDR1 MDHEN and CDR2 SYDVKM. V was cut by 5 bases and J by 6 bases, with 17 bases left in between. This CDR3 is CASSRRWAGGEQYF. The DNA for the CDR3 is TGTGCCAGCAGTCGCCGGTGGGCCGGAGGCGAGCAGTACTTC.

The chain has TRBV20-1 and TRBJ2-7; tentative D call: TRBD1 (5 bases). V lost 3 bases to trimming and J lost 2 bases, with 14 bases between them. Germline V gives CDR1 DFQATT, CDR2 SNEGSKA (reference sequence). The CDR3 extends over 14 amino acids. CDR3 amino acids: CSASVTANPYEQYF. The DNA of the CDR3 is TGCAGTGCTAGTGTGACAGCTAACCCCTACGAGCAGTACTTC.

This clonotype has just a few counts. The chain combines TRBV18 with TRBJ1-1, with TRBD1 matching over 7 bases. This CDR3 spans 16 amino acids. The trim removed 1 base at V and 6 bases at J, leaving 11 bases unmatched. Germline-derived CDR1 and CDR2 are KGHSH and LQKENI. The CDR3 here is CASSPRAAGGVAEAFF. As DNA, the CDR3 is TGTGCCAGCTCACCACGTGCGGCAGGGGGGGTAGCTGAAGCTTTCTTT.

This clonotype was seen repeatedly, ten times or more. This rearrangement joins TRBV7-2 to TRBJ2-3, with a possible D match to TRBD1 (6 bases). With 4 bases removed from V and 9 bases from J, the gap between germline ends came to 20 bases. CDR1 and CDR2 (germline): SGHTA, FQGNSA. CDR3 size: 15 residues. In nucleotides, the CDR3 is TGTGCCAGCAGCTACCGGGACACCCCGCCGCGCACGCAGTATTTT. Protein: CASSYRDTPPRTQYF.

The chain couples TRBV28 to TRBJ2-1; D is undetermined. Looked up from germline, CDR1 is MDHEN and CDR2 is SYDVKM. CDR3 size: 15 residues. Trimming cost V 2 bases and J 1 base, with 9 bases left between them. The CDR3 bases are TGTGCCAGCAGTTTAGAGCTAGGTTCCTACAATGAGCAGTTCTTC. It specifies CASSLELGSYNEQFF.

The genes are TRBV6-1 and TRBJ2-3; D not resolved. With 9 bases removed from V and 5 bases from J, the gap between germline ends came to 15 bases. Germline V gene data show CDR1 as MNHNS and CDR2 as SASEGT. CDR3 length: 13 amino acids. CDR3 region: CASWPEVEDTQYF. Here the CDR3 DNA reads TGTGCCAGTTGGCCAGAGGTGGAAGATACGCAGTATTTT.

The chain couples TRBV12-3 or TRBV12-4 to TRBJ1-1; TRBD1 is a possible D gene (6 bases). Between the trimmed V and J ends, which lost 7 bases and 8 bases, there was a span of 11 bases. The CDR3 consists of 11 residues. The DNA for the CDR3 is TGTGCCAGCACCAGGGGAAGGGAAGCTTTCTTT. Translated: CASTRGREAFF.

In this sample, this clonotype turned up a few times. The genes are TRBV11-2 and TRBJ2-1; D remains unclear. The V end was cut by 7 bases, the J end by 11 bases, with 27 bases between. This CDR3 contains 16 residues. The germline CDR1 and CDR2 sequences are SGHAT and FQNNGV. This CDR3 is CASTPTVLNKREQQFF. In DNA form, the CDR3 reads TGTGCCAGCACCCCTACGGTCCTGAATAAAAGGGAACAGCAGTTCTTC. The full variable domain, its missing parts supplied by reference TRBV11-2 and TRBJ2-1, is EAGVAQSPRYKIIEKRQSVAFWCNPISGHATLYWYQQILGQGPKLLIQFQNNGVVDDSQLPKDRFSAERLKGVDSTLKIQPAKLEDSAVYLCASTPTVLNKREQQFFGPGTRLTVL.

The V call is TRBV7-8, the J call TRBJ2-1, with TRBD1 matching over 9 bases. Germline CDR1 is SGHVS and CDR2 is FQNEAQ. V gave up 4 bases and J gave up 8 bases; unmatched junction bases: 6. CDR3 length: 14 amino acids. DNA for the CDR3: TGTGCCAGCAGCTATAGGGACAGGGAGGATGAGCAGTTCTTC. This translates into CASSYRDREDEQFF.

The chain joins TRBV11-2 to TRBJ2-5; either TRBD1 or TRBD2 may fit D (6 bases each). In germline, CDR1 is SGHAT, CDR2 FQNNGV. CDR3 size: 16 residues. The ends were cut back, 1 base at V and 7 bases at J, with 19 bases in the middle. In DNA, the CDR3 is TGTGCCAGCAGCTTAGCTCGGGGGCCTATCGGGTCGACCCAGTACTTC. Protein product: CASSLARGPIGSTQYF.